This TCR beta chain emerged from a study of cytomegalovirus exposure and HLA in healthy donors. V was pared by 2 bases and J by 0 bases, with 11 bases of the junction left unmatched. The length of the CDR3 is 19 residues. Germline V lookup: CDR1 MGHRA, CDR2 YSYEKL. With respect to this clone: Its target is unknown.

Whole-study findings and limits: Among TCR beta chains of equal frequency, HLA-associated ones were more clonally expanded in a later analysis. Several of the most significant clusters appeared, in a later analysis, to be linked to common viral pathogens.

PCR used 60 Vbeta primers and 13 Jbeta primers. Generated by immunoSEQ multiplex PCR, the TCRdb table keeps only in-frame clones and is missing some. The repertoire consists of about 170,000 clones, with 80% to 90% occurring once and the leading ten covering 0.77%. The source is a woman between 18 and 29 years old in good health and CMV-seronegative. This chain joins TRBV4-1 and TRBJ1-2; 11 nucleotides agree with TRBD1. Input material: PBMCs. CDR3 sequence reads: CASSQNPGQGAPANYGYTF. CDR3 nucleotide sequence: TGCGCCAGCAGCCAAAATCCCGGACAGGGGGCCCCAGCTAACTATGGCTACACCTTC.